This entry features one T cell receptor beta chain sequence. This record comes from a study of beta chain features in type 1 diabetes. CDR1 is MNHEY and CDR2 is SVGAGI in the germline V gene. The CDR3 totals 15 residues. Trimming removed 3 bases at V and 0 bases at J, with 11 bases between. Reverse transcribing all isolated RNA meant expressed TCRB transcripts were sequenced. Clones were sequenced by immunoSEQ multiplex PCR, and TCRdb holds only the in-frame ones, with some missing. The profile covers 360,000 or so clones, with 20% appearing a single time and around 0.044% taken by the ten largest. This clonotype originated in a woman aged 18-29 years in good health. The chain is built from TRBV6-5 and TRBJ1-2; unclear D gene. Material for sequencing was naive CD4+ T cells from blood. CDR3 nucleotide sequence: TGTGCCAGCAGTTATGGAGGGTGGGCTAACTATGGCTACACCTTC. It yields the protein CASSYGGWANYGYTF.